This T cell receptor beta chain is from a study of blood T cell repertoires in COVID-19. The overall study: Spain, Italy and the United States supplied samples that represented acute and convalescent COVID-19. Sources were T cells, B-cell-depleted T cells, or PBMCs; the material itself was cDNA or gDNA.

This clone occurred once. Germline CDR1 reads SGDLS; CDR2 reads YYNGEE. V shed 4 bases and J 6 bases; nucleotides not matched to a gene: 7. The CDR3 totals 16 residues. Authors' methods: Using reference gene primer amplification, nucleated cell counts were estimated. TCRdb keeps only in-frame clones here, not all; method: immunoSEQ multiplex PCR. D and trimming come from the DNA, and the V and J calls and clone size come from that table. The sample comprises about 160,000 clones, approximately 84% of which are singletons, and 22% rests with the top ten. The sequenced sample was peripheral blood. The clonotype comes from a woman over 75 with acute or convalescent COVID-19. The chain employs TRBV9 and TRBJ2-1, with 13 bases matching TRBD2. The CDR3 spells CASSPRGLAGVNEQFF. The CDR3 coding sequence is TGTGCCAGCAGCCCCCGAGGACTAGCGGGAGTCAATGAGCAGTTCTTC.